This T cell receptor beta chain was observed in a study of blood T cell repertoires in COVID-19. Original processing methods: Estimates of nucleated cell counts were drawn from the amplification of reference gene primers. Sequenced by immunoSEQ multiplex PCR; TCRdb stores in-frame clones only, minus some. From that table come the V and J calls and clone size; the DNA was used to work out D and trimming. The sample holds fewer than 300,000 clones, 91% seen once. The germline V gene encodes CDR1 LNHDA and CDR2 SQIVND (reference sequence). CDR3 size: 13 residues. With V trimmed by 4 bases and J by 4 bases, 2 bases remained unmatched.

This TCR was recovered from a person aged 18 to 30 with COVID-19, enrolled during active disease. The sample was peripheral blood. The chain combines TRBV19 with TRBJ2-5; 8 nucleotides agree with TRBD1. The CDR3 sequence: CASSTQGAETQYF. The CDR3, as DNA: TGTGCCAGTAGTACCCAGGGGGCAGAGACCCAGTACTTC.